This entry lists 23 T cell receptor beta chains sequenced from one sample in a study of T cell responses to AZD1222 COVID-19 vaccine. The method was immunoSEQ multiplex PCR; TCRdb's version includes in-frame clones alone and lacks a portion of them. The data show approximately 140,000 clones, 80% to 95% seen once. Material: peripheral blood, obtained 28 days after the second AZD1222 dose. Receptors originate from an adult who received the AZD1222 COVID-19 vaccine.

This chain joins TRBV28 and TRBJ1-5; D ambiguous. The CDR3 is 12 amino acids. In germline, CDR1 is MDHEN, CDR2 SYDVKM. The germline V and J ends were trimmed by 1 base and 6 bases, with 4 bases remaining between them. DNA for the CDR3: TGTGCCAGCAGTTTATTGGGTCAGCCCCAGCATTTT. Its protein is CASSLLGQPQHF.

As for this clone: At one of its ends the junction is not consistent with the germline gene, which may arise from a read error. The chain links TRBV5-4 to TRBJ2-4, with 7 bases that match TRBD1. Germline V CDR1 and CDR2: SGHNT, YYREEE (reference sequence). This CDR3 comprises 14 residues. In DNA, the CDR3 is TGTGCCAGCAGCCGAAGATCAGAACAGGGGCGACCAGCCTTC. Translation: CASSRRSEQGRPAF.

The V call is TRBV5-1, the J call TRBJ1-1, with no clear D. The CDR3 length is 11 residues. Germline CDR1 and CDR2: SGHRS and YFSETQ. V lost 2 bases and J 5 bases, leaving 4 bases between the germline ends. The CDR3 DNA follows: TGCGCCAGCAGCTTTGGGACTGAAGCTTTCTTT. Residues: CASSFGTEAFF.

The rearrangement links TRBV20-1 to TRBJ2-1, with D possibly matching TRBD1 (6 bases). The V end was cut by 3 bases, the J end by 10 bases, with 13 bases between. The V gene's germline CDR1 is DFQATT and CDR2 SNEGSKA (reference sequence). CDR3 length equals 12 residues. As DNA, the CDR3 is TGCAGTGCTAGTAAGTTCACAGGGGAGCAGTTCTTC. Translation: CSASKFTGEQFF.

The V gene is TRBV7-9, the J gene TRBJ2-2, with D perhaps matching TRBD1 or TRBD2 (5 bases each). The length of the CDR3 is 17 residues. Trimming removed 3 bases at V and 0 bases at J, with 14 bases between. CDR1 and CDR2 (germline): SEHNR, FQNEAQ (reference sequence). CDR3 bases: TGTGCCAGCAGCTTGGGGACGGACCGAACGAACACCGGGGAGCTGTTTTTT. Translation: CASSLGTDRTNTGELFF.

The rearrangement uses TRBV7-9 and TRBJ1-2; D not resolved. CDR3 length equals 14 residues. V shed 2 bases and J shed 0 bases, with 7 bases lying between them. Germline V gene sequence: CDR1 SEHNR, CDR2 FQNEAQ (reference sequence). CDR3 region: CASSLSGSNYGYTF. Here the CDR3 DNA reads TGTGCCAGCAGCTTATCTGGATCTAACTATGGCTACACCTTC. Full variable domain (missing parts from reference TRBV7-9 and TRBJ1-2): DTGVSQNPRHKITKRGQNVTFRCDPISEHNRLYWYRQTLGQGPEFLTYFQNEAQLEKSRLLSDRFSAERPKGSFSTLEIQRTEQGDSAMYLCASSLSGSNYGYTFGSGTRLTVV.

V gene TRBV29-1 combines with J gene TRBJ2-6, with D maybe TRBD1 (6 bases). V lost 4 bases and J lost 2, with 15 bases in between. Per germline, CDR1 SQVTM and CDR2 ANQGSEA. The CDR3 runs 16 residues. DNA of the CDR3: TGCAGCGTTGGCAGGGGCCGCCGGCCTGGGGCCAACGTCCTGACTTTC. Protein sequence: CSVGRGRRPGANVLTF.

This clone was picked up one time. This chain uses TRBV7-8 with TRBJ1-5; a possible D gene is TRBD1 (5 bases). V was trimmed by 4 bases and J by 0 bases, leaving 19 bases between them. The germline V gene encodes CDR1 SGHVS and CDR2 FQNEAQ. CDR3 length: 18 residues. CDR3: CASSSLLTGLYSNQPQHF. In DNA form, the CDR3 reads TGTGCCAGCAGCTCCCTCCTCACAGGACTGTATAGCAATCAGCCCCAGCATTTT.

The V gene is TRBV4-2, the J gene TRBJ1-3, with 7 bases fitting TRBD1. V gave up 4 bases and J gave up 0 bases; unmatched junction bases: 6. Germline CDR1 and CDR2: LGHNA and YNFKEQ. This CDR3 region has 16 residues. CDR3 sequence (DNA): TGTGCCAGCAGCCCAGGAAGGACAGGCTCTGGAAACACCATATATTTT. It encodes CASSPGRTGSGNTIYF.

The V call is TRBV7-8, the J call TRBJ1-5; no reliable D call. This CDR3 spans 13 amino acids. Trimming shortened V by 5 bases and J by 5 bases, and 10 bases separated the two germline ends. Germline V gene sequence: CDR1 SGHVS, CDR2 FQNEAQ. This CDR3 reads CASSRTLDQPQHF. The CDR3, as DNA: TGTGCCAGCAGCCGTACCTTAGATCAGCCCCAGCATTTT.

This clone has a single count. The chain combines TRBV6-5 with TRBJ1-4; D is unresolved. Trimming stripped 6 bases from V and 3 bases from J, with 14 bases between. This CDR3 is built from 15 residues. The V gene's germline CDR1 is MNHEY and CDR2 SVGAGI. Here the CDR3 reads CASSGRDGANEKLFF. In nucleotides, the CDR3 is TGTGCCAGCAGCGGACGGGATGGGGCTAATGAAAAACTGTTTTTT.

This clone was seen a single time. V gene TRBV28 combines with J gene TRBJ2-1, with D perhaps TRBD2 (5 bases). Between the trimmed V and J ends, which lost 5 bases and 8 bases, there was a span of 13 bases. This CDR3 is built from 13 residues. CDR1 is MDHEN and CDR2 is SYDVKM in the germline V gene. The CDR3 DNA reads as TGTGCCAGCAGTCCATTAGCGTACGATGAGCAGTTCTTC. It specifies CASSPLAYDEQFF.

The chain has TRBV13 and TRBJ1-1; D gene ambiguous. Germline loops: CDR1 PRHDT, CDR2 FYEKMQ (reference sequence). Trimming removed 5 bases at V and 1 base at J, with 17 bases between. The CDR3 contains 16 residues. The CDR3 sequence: CASSAWGGLQNTEAFF. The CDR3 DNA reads TGTGCCAGCAGCGCGTGGGGAGGGCTACAGAACACTGAAGCTTTCTTT.

CDR3 in amino acids: CASSPGRSGANVLTF. The CDR3 DNA sequence: TGTGCCAGCAGCCCGGGACGCTCTGGGGCCAACGTCCTGACTTTC. The chain couples TRBV3-1 (or the pseudogene TRBV3-2) to TRBJ2-6; the D gene could be TRBD1 or TRBD2 (5 bases each). The CDR3 is 15 residues long. Trimming left V 4 bases short and J 0 bases short, with 7 bases between. The V gene's germline CDR1 is LGHDT and CDR2 YNNKEL (reference sequence).

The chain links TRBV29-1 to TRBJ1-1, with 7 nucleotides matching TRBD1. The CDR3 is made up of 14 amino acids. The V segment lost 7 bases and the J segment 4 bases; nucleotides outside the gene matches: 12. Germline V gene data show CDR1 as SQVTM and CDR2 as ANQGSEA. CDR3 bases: TGCAGCGCCCGGGACAGATCAGGAAGCACTGAAGCTTTCTTT. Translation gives CSARDRSGSTEAFF. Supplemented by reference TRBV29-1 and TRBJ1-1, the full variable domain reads SAVISQKPSRDICQRGTSLTIQCQVDSQVTMMFWYRQQPGQSLTLIATANQGSEATYESGFVIDKFPISRPNLTFSTLTVSNMSPEDSSIYLCSARDRSGSTEAFFGQGTRLTVV.

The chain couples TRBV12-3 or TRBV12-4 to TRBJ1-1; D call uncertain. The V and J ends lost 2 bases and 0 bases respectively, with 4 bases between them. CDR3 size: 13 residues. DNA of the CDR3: TGTGCCAGCAGTTTACGGATGAACACTGAAGCTTTCTTT. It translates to CASSLRMNTEAFF.

CDR3 nucleotides: TGTGCCAGCAGCCCTGAGGACGGATCTTCCGTCAGGGAGCAGTTCTTC. This gives the protein CASSPEDGSSVREQFF. The chain couples TRBV7-6 to TRBJ2-1; D unclear. Between the trimmed V and J ends, which lost 5 bases and 10 bases, there was a span of 24 bases. This CDR3 is built from 16 residues. CDR1 is SGHVS, CDR2 FNYEAQ, per germline.

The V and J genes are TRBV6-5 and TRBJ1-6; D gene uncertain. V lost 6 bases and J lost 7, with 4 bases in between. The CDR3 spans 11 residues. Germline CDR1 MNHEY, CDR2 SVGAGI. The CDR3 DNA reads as TGTGCCAGCAGCGGAAATTCACCCCTCCACTTT. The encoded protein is CASSGNSPLHF.

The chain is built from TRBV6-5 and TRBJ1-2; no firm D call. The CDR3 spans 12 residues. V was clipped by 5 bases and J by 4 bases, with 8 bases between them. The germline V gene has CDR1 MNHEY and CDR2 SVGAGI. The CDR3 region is CASSKYSYGYTF. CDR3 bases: TGTGCCAGCAGTAAATACAGCTATGGCTACACCTTC.

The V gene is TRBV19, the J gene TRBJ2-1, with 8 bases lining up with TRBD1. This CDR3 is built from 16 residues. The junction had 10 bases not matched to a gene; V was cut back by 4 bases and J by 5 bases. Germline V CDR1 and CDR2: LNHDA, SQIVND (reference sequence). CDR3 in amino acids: CASSSHDRGWNNEQFF. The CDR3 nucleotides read TGTGCCAGTAGTAGCCACGACAGGGGCTGGAACAATGAGCAGTTCTTC.

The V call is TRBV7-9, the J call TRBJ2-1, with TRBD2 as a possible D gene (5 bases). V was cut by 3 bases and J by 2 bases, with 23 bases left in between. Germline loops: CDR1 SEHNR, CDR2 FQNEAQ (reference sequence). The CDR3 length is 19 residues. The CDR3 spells CASSLFARGLRRPYNEQFF. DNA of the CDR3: TGTGCCAGCAGCTTGTTCGCCCGGGGTCTTCGCCGCCCCTACAATGAGCAGTTCTTC.

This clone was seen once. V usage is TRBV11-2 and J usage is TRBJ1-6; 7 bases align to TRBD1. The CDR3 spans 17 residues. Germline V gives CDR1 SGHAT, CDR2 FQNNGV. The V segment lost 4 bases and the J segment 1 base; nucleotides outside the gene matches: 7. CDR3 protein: CASSSRQGSSYNSPLHF. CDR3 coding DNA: TGTGCCAGCAGCTCACGACAGGGCTCTTCCTATAATTCACCCCTCCACTTT.

The CDR3 bases are TGCGCCAGCAGCCAAGGGGACAGGGGGTCAAGTGAGCAGTACTTC. Translating it yields CASSQGDRGSSEQYF. The chain recombines TRBV4-1 with TRBJ2-7, with TRBD1 identical over 11 bases. V was pared by 1 base and J by 7 bases, with 6 bases of the junction left unmatched. CDR3 length: 15 residues. Germline lookup yields CDR1 MGHRA and CDR2 YSYEKL.